The rows below give T cell receptor beta chains drawn from one sample of a study of blood T cell repertoires in COVID-19. Some clones are missing from TCRdb's copy, which holds only in-frame ones; the method was immunoSEQ multiplex PCR. The sample lists approximately 130,000 clones, about four fifths occurring once. The source material was PBMCs or T cells enriched from blood (not recorded which). The receptors were sampled from a man aged 30 to 45 who had recovered from COVID-19. Both conserved end residues are part of each CDR3. A D gene is named only where the DNA matches it firmly. Clone size is stated in some rows and not others, as once, few, many or a class when expanded.

v_gene	j_gene	abundance	d_gene	CDR3nt	CDR3aa
TRBV5-1	TRBJ1-2	NA	TRBD1	TGCGCCAGCAGCTTACAGGGGCTGGACTATGGCTACACCTTC	CASSLQGLDYGYTF
TRBV7-2	TRBJ2-3	NA	NA	TGTGCCAGCAGCCCGACTACGAGCACAGATACGCAGTATTTT	CASSPTTSTDTQYF
TRBV6-6	TRBJ1-2	NA	TRBD1	TGTGCCAGCATTCGGGACAGGTCTACCTTTAACTATGGCTACACCTTC	CASIRDRSTFNYGYTF
TRBV21-1	TRBJ2-3	NA	NA	TGTGCCAGCAGCAAAGCTCGTGGGAAGCGGGGCACGAGCACAGATACGCAGTATTTT	CASSKARGKRGTSTDTQYF
TRBV6-1	TRBJ1-6	NA	NA	TGTGCCAGCAGTGAATCCCCCCCAGGACAGAAAAATTCACCCCTCCACTTT	CASSESPPGQKNSPLHF
TRBV9	TRBJ1-5	NA	NA	TGTGCCAGCAGCGTAGGCAAGGGGCCCCAGAATCAGCCCCAGCATTTT	CASSVGKGPQNQPQHF
TRBV4-1	TRBJ1-6	NA	TRBD1	TGCGCCAGCAGCCAAGCAGGGGGATCGGACAATTCACCCCTCCACTTT	CASSQAGGSDNSPLHF
TRBV4-1	TRBJ2-5	once	TRBD2	TGCGCCAGCAGCCAAGGTGATCGCGGCGGGGGAGAGACCCAGTACTTC	CASSQGDRGGGETQYF
TRBV6-2/TRBV6-3	TRBJ2-1	NA	NA	TGTGCCAGCAGTTACCTCGGTTTCTCCTACAATGAGCAGTTCTTC	CASSYLGFSYNEQFF
TRBV5-1	TRBJ2-5	NA	NA	TGCGCCAGCAGCTCATTGGAGCAAGAGACCCAGTACTTC	CASSSLEQETQYF
TRBV7-2	TRBJ1-6	NA	TRBD1	TGTGCCAGCAGCTTTTCAGTTAGCAGGTCAGGGGGCACGAATTCACCCCTCCACTTT	CASSFSVSRSGGTNSPLHF
TRBV9	TRBJ2-1	NA	NA	TGTGCCAGCAGCAAAGGGGGGCTAGCGGACTACTCCTACAATGAGCAGTTCTTC	CASSKGGLADYSYNEQFF
TRBV14	TRBJ2-3	NA	TRBD2	TGTGCCAGCAGCCAAGATCTCCAGCGGGGGGGCACAGATACGCAGTATTTT	CASSQDLQRGGTDTQYF
TRBV2	TRBJ2-4	NA	NA	TGTGCCAGCAGTGTCGGGGAAGTCAAAAACATTCAGTACTTC	CASSVGEVKNIQYF
TRBV5-1	TRBJ2-1	NA	NA	TGCGCCAGCAGCTTGGATGGGGGCACCTACAATGAGCAGTTCTTC	CASSLDGGTYNEQFF
TRBV2	TRBJ1-3	NA	TRBD1	TGTGCCAGCAGTGAAATCAGGGGGTCTGGAAACACCATATATTTT	CASSEIRGSGNTIYF
TRBV9	TRBJ2-3	NA	TRBD1	TGTGCCAGCAGCGTTTCCTCAAAACAGGGGCAAGATACGCAGTATTTT	CASSVSSKQGQDTQYF
TRBV7-9	TRBJ2-3	NA	NA	TGTGCCAGCAGCCTTCCCTTGACAGCGCCGACAGATACGCAGTATTTT	CASSLPLTAPTDTQYF
TRBV5-5	TRBJ2-3	once	TRBD1	TGTGCCAGCAGCCCCCGGGACAGCACGCAGTATTTT	CASSPRDSTQYF
TRBV7-9	TRBJ1-4	NA	NA	TGTGCCAGCAGCTTAGTTGGGGCGAATGAAAAACTGTTTTTT	CASSLVGANEKLFF
TRBV19	TRBJ2-5	NA	TRBD1	TGTGCCAGTAGTCAACAGGGGTCGCGTCAAGAGACCCAGTACTTC	CASSQQGSRQETQYF
TRBV6-4	TRBJ1-2	NA	NA	TGTGCCAGCAGTGACGGCCTTTGGGGCTACACCTTC	CASSDGLWGYTF
TRBV5-1	TRBJ1-1	NA	NA	TGCGCCAGCAGCTTGGGACGCGGGAACACTGAAGCTTTCTTT	CASSLGRGNTEAFF
TRBV29-1	TRBJ1-2	NA	NA	TGCAGCTCCGCGGACAGCTATGGCTACACCTTC	CSSADSYGYTF
TRBV7-9	TRBJ1-1	NA	TRBD1	TGTGCCAGCAGCCTGGGACAGGGTATGAACACTGAAGCTTTCTTT	CASSLGQGMNTEAFF
TRBV19	TRBJ1-2	NA	TRBD1	TGTGCCAGTAGTATAGACGGAGGGACAGCGAGCCCCTATGGCTACACCTTC	CASSIDGGTASPYGYTF
TRBV9	TRBJ2-1	NA	NA	TGTGCCAGCAGCGTAGATTCTAGCTACAATGAGCAGTTCTTC	CASSVDSSYNEQFF
TRBV10-1	TRBJ2-3	NA	NA	TGCGCCAGCAGTGAGACCCGAGGCGCGGTTGATACGCAGTATTTT	CASSETRGAVDTQYF
TRBV3-1/TRBV3-2	TRBJ1-3	NA	NA	TGTGCCAGCAGCCAAGACCCCCCTGGACATAGCTCTGGAAACACCATATATTTT	CASSQDPPGHSSGNTIYF
TRBV11-3	TRBJ2-3	NA	NA	TGTGCCAGCAGCCGAGGACAGTCTGGAGATACGCAGTATTTT	CASSRGQSGDTQYF
TRBV15	TRBJ2-1	NA	TRBD2	TGTGCCACCGCAGGCGGGAGTGGGGATGAGCAGTTCTTC	CATAGGSGDEQFF
TRBV11-1	TRBJ2-7	NA	TRBD1	TGTGCCAGCAGCTTTCTACAGGGGGTTTCCTACGAGCAGTACTTC	CASSFLQGVSYEQYF
TRBV27	TRBJ1-2	few	NA	TGTGCCAGCAGTTCAGGGGATTTTAACTATGGCTACACCTTC	CASSSGDFNYGYTF
TRBV7-9	TRBJ2-7	few	NA	TGTGCCAGCAGCTTAGCCCGGAGGGGGCTCACCTACGAGCAGTACTTC	CASSLARRGLTYEQYF
TRBV21-1	TRBJ1-2	NA	NA	TGTGCCAGCAGCAGACAAGCAGGGGGGCCCTATGGCTACACCTTC	CASSRQAGGPYGYTF
TRBV5-4	TRBJ2-5	NA	TRBD1	TGTGCCAGCAGCGGAAGACAGGGCGTCCAAGAGACCCAGTACTTC	CASSGRQGVQETQYF
TRBV5-1	TRBJ1-4	NA	NA	TGCGCCAGCAGCTTGGGTGGTCAGTTGAATGAAAAACTGTTTTTT	CASSLGGQLNEKLFF
TRBV20-1	TRBJ2-3	NA	TRBD2	TGCAGTGCTAGTCCCAGCGGGAGTACAGATACGCAGTATTTT	CSASPSGSTDTQYF